What follows is one T cell receptor (beta chain) and its context. Its specificity is not known. TCRdb keeps only in-frame clones here, not all; method: immunoSEQ multiplex PCR. Of about 31,000 clones in the sample, around 88% were seen once. The CDR3 runs to 16 residues. Per the germline V gene, CDR1 is SEHNR and CDR2 is FQNEAQ (reference sequence). V lost 5 bases and J 5 bases, leaving 18 bases between the germline ends. This sample stems from a study of OX40 agonist ivuxolimab in advanced cancers. Turning to the study itself: Ivuxolimab, an agonistic anti-OX40 (CD134) antibody, was given to patients. Partial responses occurred in Three dose-escalation patients, one with hepatocellular carcinoma and two with cutaneous melanoma.

Study results and caveats: With doses of 0.1 to 3.0 mg/kg, CD4+ and CD8+ blood T cells had undergone clonal expansion by week 6.

The source material was CD4+ or CD8+ T cells sorted from blood, sampled in a trial of the OX40 agonist ivuxolimab. The receptor was derived from an adult with an advanced solid tumor such as melanoma, head and neck, liver or kidney cancer. This chain joins TRBV7-9 and TRBJ2-2, with a weak D call TRBD1 (7 bases). The CDR3 here is CASSQSASGGTGELFF. The DNA for the CDR3 is TGTGCCAGCAGCCAGTCGGCGTCAGGGGGGACCGGGGAGCTGTTTTTT.